This TCR beta chain was retrieved from a study of blood T cell repertoires in COVID-19. Looking at the study overall: T cells, B-cell-depleted T cells, or PBMCs provided the cDNA or gDNA that served as material.

Enrollees, about 18 to 95 years old, lived in about two dozen US areas. Participant-given clinical history determined each cohort assignment. The protocol was immunoSEQ multiplex PCR, while the TCRdb copy is restricted to in-frame clones and leaves out a portion. The sample yields fewer than 500,000 clones, roughly 86% seen once. The CDR3 extends over 20 amino acids. The junction had 12 bases not matched to a gene; V was cut back by 0 bases and J by 0 bases. The germline gives CDR1 MGHRA, CDR2 YSYEKL. What was sequenced was PBMCs or T cells enriched from blood (not recorded which). This TCR derives from a man aged 25 to 40 who had recovered from COVID-19. The J gene is TRBJ1-3, the V gene TRBV4-1; 9 bases agree with TRBD1. In DNA form, the CDR3 reads TGCGCCAGCAGCCAAGATCCGGGCGGGACAGGGTTTGGCTCTGGAAACACCATATATTTT. This sequence encodes CASSQDPGGTGFGSGNTIYF.